This T cell receptor (beta chain) was identified during a study of cytomegalovirus exposure and HLA in healthy donors (TCRdb year 2017). Notes on the research overall: A later analysis indicated that the 120 validation repertoires were generated on the platform also employed for the 700 or so repertoires of the first cohort. High-throughput TCR immunosequencing, statistical association of individual TCRs with disease status, and machine learning were combined to predict cytomegalovirus infection status. The study was designed to test whether signatures of past pathogen exposure could be identified by cataloging public T cell receptors. Besides the first cohort of about 730 subjects, a separate validation cohort made up of 120 or so different subjects was used. What the research found in general, with its limitations: Subsequent analysis determined that TCRs grouped into clusters in the first cohort also showed a tendency toward co-occurrence across the roughly 110 validation repertoires, and 90% to 95% of cluster scores exceeded 0. The study listed 150 to 200 TCR beta chains as associated with cytomegalovirus. According to the authors, the approach could potentially be generalized to other disease states and immunological phenotypes. In both the original and validation cohorts, the classifier was reported to diagnose cytomegalovirus status with high specificity and sensitivity. Most TCR sequences were observed very rarely across donors, whereas some public TCRs were present in many individuals. A later analysis lacked HLA typing for the validation cohort, so it scored co-occurrence in that cohort across all 120 or so repertoires. In vitro tests confirmed that a few of the cytomegalovirus-associated TCR beta chains recognize cytomegalovirus antigens.

The donors were included in the validation cohort of around 120 subjects, a group kept apart from the roughly 730-subject first cohort. As for this clone: The clone's antigen remains unknown. There are no base qualities to consult, and no much larger clone falls within one base.

The protocol used for the library was the immunoSEQ multiplex PCR assay. Regarding the original processing steps: A statistical classification framework was built for diagnosing cytomegalovirus status from the catalog of TCR beta chain sequences. TCRdb took over this immuneACCESS table, retaining in-frame rearrangements with V and J assigned. Such tables are incomplete; in checked studies, under half of the missing clones stem from an unresolved V gene, and the remainder is unexplained. V, J and clone size reflect that table, while D and trimming were determined from the DNA. For this sample the table gives fewer than 200,000 clones, of which about nine tenths were detected only once. Roughly 5.7% of the sample belongs to the ten largest clones. Ends trimmed: V by 1 base, J by 1 base; bases unmatched to a gene: 14. Based on the germline V gene, the CDR1 and CDR2 sequences are KGHSH and LQKENI. The CDR3 contains 19 residues, cysteine and phenylalanine counted. The read is trimmed to its CDR3 DNA, 57 bases read in frame from base 1.

The sequencing input was PBMCs. The clonotype originates from a woman in her 30s in good health and CMV-seronegative. Here the chain combines TRBV18 and TRBJ1-1; the central 8 bases match TRBD1. The CDR3 amino acid sequence is: CASSPLASRGHGRNTEAFF. The nucleotide sequence is TGTGCCAGCTCACCACTAGCGAGCAGGGGGCACGGTAGGAACACTGAAGCTTTCTTT.